Following are 19 T cell receptor beta chains from one sample sequenced in a study of blood T cell repertoires in COVID-19. The data were produced by immunoSEQ multiplex PCR, yet TCRdb's version contains in-frame clones alone and is incomplete. The sample contains under 250,000 clones, roughly four fifths of which appear only once. The sequencing sample was made of PBMCs or T cells enriched from blood (not recorded which). These receptors originate from a woman aged 45-65 years who had been exposed to COVID-19.

The V gene is TRBV7-2, the J gene TRBJ2-1; D is possibly TRBD2 (7 bases). The CDR3 runs to 16 residues. The V gene lost 0 bases and the J gene lost 3 bases, with 12 bases spanning the gap. Looked up from germline, CDR1 is SGHTA and CDR2 is FQGNSA. For the CDR3, the DNA is TGTGCCAGCAGCTTAGCGCCGGGGGGCTTCTACAATGAGCAGTTCTTC. Translating it yields CASSLAPGGFYNEQFF. The full variable domain, in which reference TRBV7-2 and TRBJ2-1 provide the parts outside the CDR3, is GAGVSQSPSNKVTEKGKDVELRCDPISGHTALYWYRQSLGQGLEFLIYFQGNSAPDKSGLPSDRFSAERTGGSVSTLTIQRTQQEDSAVYLCASSLAPGGFYNEQFFGPGTRLTVL.

This chain uses TRBV18 with TRBJ2-1, with 10 bases aligning to TRBD1. J gave up 0 bases and V 0 bases, and 2 bases lay outside the gene matches. Germline assignment: CDR1 KGHSH and CDR2 LQKENI. The CDR3 sequence is 17 residues long. CDR3 nucleotides: TGTGCCAGCTCACCACCCCGGACAGGGGGCTCCTACAATGAGCAGTTCTTC. Amino acid sequence: CASSPPRTGGSYNEQFF.

V is TRBV7-8 and J is TRBJ2-2; possible D gene TRBD2, 6 bases. V lost 2 bases, J lost 3 bases, and 13 bases lay in between. Germline loops: CDR1 SGHVS, CDR2 FQNEAQ. The length of the CDR3 is 16 residues. CDR3: CASSLRRGADTGELFF. In DNA form, the CDR3 reads TGTGCCAGCAGCTTACGACGCGGGGCGGACACCGGGGAGCTGTTTTTT. Drawing the rest from reference TRBV7-8 and TRBJ2-2, the complete variable domain is GAGVSQSPRYKVAKRGQDVALRCDPISGHVSLFWYQQALGQGPEFLTYFQNEAQLDKSGLPSDRFFAERPEGSVSTLKIQRTQQEDSAVYLCASSLRRGADTGELFFGEGSRLTVL.

This chain connects TRBV19 to TRBJ2-5; maybe TRBD1 (6 bases). The CDR3 is made up of 14 amino acids. Trimming removed 3 bases at V and 13 bases at J, with 21 bases between. The germline V gene has CDR1 LNHDA and CDR2 SQIVND (reference sequence). The CDR3 sequence is CASSMRQGSHPSYF. The CDR3 region has the DNA TGTGCCAGTAGTATGAGGCAGGGGAGCCACCCCTCGTACTTC.

The rearrangement links TRBV7-2 to TRBJ1-1; D might be TRBD1 (5 bases). With 5 bases removed from V and 1 base from J, the gap between germline ends came to 14 bases. Looked up from germline, CDR1 is SGHTA and CDR2 is FQGNSA. The CDR3 runs to 15 residues. CDR3 protein: CASSVSGTPNTEAFF. Here the CDR3 DNA reads TGTGCCAGCAGCGTCTCCGGGACTCCGAACACTGAAGCTTTCTTT. The variable domain in full, with the rest retrieved from reference TRBV7-2 and TRBJ1-1, is GAGVSQSPSNKVTEKGKDVELRCDPISGHTALYWYRQSLGQGLEFLIYFQGNSAPDKSGLPSDRFSAERTGGSVSTLTIQRTQQEDSAVYLCASSVSGTPNTEAFFGQGTRLTVV.

J is TRBJ2-3 and V is TRBV5-1; D ambiguous. Trimming pared 0 bases from V and 1 base from J, leaving 9 bases between. The CDR3 is made up of 15 amino acids. Germline lookup yields CDR1 SGHRS and CDR2 YFSETQ. The chain's CDR3 is CASSLALVRTDTQYF. DNA for the CDR3: TGCGCCAGCAGCTTGGCCCTAGTTCGCACAGATACGCAGTATTTT.

The V gene is TRBV5-6, the J gene TRBJ2-1, with 9 bases aligning to TRBD2. Trimming took 2 bases from V and 9 from J; bases not matched to a gene: 9. In germline, CDR1 is SGHDT, CDR2 YYEEEE. This CDR3 contains 15 residues. The CDR3 loop reads CASSLSGGSLAEQFF. The CDR3 bases are TGTGCCAGCAGCTTAAGCGGGGGGTCTTTGGCTGAGCAGTTCTTC.

This clone has just a few counts. Other DNA sequences in the same sample also yield this CDR3. This sequence joins TRBV9 and TRBJ1-1, with D possibly TRBD1 on 5 matching bases. V lost 4 bases and J 1 base, leaving 8 bases between the germline ends. Germline CDR1 and CDR2: SGDLS and YYNGEE. The CDR3 runs to 13 residues. The chain's CDR3 is CASSPTGNTEAFF. The CDR3 nucleotides read TGTGCCAGCAGCCCCACAGGGAACACTGAAGCTTTCTTT.

This clone is a singleton in its sample. The CDR3 region has the DNA TGTGCCAGCAGCACTAGTGCCACACAGCACCAAGAGACCCAGTACTTC. Translated: CASSTSATQHQETQYF. The V gene is TRBV7-9, the J gene TRBJ2-5; possibly TRBD2 for D (5 bases). Per germline, CDR1 SEHNR and CDR2 FQNEAQ (reference sequence). This CDR3 region has 16 residues. The V end was cut by 5 bases, the J end by 0 bases, with 16 bases between.

The rearrangement joins TRBV28 to TRBJ1-4, with TRBD1 matching over 7 bases. This CDR3 has 15 residues. Trimming removed 8 bases from V and 6 bases from J; junction bases left unmatched: 12. Germline V gene sequence: CDR1 MDHEN, CDR2 SYDVKM. The CDR3, as DNA: TGTGCCAGCGGGTTAAACAGGGGCGGGGATGAAAAACTGTTTTTT. It yields the protein CASGLNRGGDEKLFF.

The genes are TRBV6-5 and TRBJ1-1; the D gene is possibly TRBD1 (5 bases). Germline values: CDR1 MNHEY, CDR2 SVGAGI. The V end was cut by 7 bases, the J end by 4 bases, with 19 bases between. This CDR3 contains 15 residues. The CDR3 is CASTLKDISLTEAFF. Written as DNA, the CDR3 is TGTGCCAGCACCCTAAAGGACATCTCCCTCACTGAAGCTTTCTTT.

This clone has only one observation. J is TRBJ1-2 and V is TRBV29-1; tentative D call: TRBD1 (5 bases). Germline loops: CDR1 SQVTM, CDR2 ANQGSEA. V was trimmed by 2 bases and J by 5 bases, leaving 6 bases between them. This CDR3 is 11 amino acids long. CDR3 nucleotide sequence: TGCAGCGTTGAATCAGGGTATGGCTACACCTTC. This sequence encodes CSVESGYGYTF.

This sequence joins TRBV10-3 and TRBJ2-1; the match to TRBD1 covers 8 bases. The CDR3 consists of 14 residues. Losses at the gene ends were 6 bases for V and 6 bases for J; bases not matched to a gene: 7. Germline V CDR1 and CDR2: ENHRY, SYGVKD. The CDR3 sequence: CAIRSGQGANEQFF. CDR3 in DNA: TGTGCCATCAGGTCAGGACAGGGCGCCAATGAGCAGTTCTTC.

V gene TRBV5-4 combines with J gene TRBJ1-5; D remains ambiguous. Trimming shortened V by 4 bases and J by 3 bases, and 8 bases separated the two germline ends. The length of the CDR3 is 13 residues. The germline V gene encodes CDR1 SGHNT and CDR2 YYREEE (reference sequence). CDR3 protein: CASSAGINQPQHF. The DNA for the CDR3 is TGTGCCAGCAGCGCGGGAATCAATCAGCCCCAGCATTTT. Based on the CDR3 plus reference TRBV5-4 and TRBJ1-5, the full variable domain is ETGVTQSPTHLIKTRGQQVTLRCSSQSGHNTVSWYQQALGQGPQFIFQYYREEENGRGNFPPRFSGLQFPNYSSELNVNALELDDSALYLCASSAGINQPQHFGDGTRLSIL.

The chain employs TRBV7-8 and TRBJ2-6; 8 positions match TRBD1. The V gene end was trimmed by 5 bases and the J gene end by 0 bases; junction bases not matched to a gene: 0. Germline loops: CDR1 SGHVS, CDR2 FQNEAQ. CDR3 length: 15 amino acids. The DNA for the CDR3 is TGTGCCAGCAGCGGACAGGGCTCTGGGGCCAACGTCCTGACTTTC. It is translated as CASSGQGSGANVLTF.

CDR3 residues: CATGLDRAGGYTF. CDR3 DNA sequence: TGTGCCACCGGGCTGGACAGGGCCGGGGGCTACACCTTC. J is TRBJ1-2 and V is TRBV10-3; 8 bases map to TRBD1. Trimming removed 10 bases from V and 8 bases from J; junction bases left unmatched: 12. The germline V gene encodes CDR1 ENHRY and CDR2 SYGVKD. The CDR3 length is 13 residues.

The genes are TRBV5-1 and TRBJ1-1; D may be TRBD1 (5 bases). The CDR3 is 14 residues long. The V gene's germline CDR1 is SGHRS and CDR2 YFSETQ. Trimming removed 0 bases from V and 4 bases from J, with 10 bases in between. The CDR3, as DNA: TGCGCCAGCAGCTTGGCCGGGGGAAGCACTGAAGCTTTCTTT. Its translation is CASSLAGGSTEAFF.

This sequence joins TRBV7-3 and TRBJ1-1, with TRBD1 as a possible D gene (5 bases). The CDR3 covers 15 residues. Germline assignment: CDR1 SGHTA and CDR2 FQGTGA. Trimming left V 0 bases short and J 0 bases short, with 8 bases between. The DNA of the CDR3 is TGTGCCAGCAGCTTAACGCGGGGACTGAACACTGAAGCTTTCTTT. Protein product: CASSLTRGLNTEAFF. The full variable domain, its missing parts supplied by reference TRBV7-3 and TRBJ1-1, is GAGVSQTPSNKVTEKGKYVELRCDPISGHTALYWYRQSLGQGPEFLIYFQGTGAADDSGLPNDRFFAVRPEGSVSTLKIQRTERGDSAVYLCASSLTRGLNTEAFFGQGTRLTVV.

The V call is TRBV24-1, the J call TRBJ2-3; 8 positions agree with TRBD2. This CDR3 is built from 16 residues. Germline V gene sequence: CDR1 KGHDR, CDR2 SFDVKD. After removal of 4 bases from V and 3 bases from J, the junction contained 8 bases not matched to a gene. CDR3 region: CATSEPGGGRTDTQYF. CDR3 coding DNA: TGTGCCACCAGTGAGCCGGGGGGGGGAAGAACAGATACGCAGTATTTT.